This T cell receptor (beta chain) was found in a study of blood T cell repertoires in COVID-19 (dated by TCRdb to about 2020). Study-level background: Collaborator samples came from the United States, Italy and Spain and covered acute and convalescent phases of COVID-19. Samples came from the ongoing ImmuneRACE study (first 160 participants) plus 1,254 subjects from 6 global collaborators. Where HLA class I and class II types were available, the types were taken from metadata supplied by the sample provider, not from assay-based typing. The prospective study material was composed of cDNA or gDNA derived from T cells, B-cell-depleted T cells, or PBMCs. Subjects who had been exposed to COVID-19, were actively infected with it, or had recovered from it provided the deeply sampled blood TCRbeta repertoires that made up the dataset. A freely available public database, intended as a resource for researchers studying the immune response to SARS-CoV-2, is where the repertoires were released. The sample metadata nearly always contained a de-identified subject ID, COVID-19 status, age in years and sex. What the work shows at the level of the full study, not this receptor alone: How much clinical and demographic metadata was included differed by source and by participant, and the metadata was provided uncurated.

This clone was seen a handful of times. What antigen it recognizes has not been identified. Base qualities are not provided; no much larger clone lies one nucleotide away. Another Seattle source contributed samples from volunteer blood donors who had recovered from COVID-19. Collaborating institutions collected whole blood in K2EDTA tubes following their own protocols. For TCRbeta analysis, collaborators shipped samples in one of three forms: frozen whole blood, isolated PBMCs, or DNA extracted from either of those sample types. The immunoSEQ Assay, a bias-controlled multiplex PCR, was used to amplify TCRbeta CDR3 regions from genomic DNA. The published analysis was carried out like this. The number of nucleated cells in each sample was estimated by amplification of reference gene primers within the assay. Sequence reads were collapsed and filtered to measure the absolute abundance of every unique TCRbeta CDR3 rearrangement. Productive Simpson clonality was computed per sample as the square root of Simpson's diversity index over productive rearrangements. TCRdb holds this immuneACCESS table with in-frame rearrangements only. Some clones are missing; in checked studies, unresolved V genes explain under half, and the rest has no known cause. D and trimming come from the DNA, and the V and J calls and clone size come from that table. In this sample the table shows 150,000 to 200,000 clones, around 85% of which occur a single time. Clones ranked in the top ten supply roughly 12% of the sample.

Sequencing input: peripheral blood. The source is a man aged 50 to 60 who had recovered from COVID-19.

The nucleotide sequence reads as follows: TGCGCCAGCAGCCTCCCAGGACATGGGGGGGCGAGAGGCACTGAAGCTTTCTTT. It translates as CASSLPGHGGARGTEAFF. The chain employs TRBV4-3 and TRBJ1-1; tentative D gene TRBD1, with 6 bases matching. CDR1 and CDR2 are drawn from the germline V gene: LGHNA, YSLEER. At the junction V is shortened by 4 bases and J by 4 bases, with 25 bases in between. Including cysteine and phenylalanine, the CDR3 has 18 amino acids. Of all the DNA, just the CDR3 is kept, 54 bases in frame from base 1.